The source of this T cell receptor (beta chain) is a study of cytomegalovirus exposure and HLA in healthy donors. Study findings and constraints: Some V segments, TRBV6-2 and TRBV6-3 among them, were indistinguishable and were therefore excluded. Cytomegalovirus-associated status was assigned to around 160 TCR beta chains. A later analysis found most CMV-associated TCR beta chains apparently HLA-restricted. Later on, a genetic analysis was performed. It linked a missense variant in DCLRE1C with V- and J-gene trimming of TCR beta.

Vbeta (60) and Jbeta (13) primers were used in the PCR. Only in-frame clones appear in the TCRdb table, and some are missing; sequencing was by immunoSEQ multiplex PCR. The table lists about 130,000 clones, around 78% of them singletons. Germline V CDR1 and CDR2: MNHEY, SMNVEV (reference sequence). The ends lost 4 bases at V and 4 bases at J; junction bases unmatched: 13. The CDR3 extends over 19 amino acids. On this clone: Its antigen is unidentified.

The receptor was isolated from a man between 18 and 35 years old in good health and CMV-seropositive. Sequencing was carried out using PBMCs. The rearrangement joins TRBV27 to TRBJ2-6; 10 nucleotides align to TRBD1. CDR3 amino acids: CASSSQTGTGVGGANVLTF. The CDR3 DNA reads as TGTGCCAGCAGTTCCCAAACCGGGACAGGGGTTGGCGGGGCCAACGTCCTGACTTTC.